The 9 T cell receptor beta chains given below trace back to one sample, sequenced in a study of cytomegalovirus exposure and HLA in healthy donors. 13 Jbeta primers and 60 Vbeta primers were used for the PCR. Repertoires were generated with immunoSEQ multiplex PCR, while TCRdb's copy carries only in-frame clones and drops some. The sample lists approximately 140,000 clones; around four fifths were seen once. Sequencing used PBMCs. The source is a boy younger than 18 in good health and CMV-seronegative.

This chain joins TRBV6-8 and TRBJ2-5, with TRBD1 matching over 9 bases. Germline lookup yields CDR1 MNHGY and CDR2 SAAAGT. V shed 6 bases, J shed 4 bases, and the junction held 9 bases outside the gene matches. This CDR3 comprises 15 residues. The CDR3 DNA sequence: TGTGCCAGCAGCCCCTCCTACAGGGGGCGAGAGACCCAGTACTTC. It translates to CASSPSYRGRETQYF.

The V and J genes are TRBV11-2 and TRBJ2-7, with 10 bases identical to TRBD1. J lost 3 bases, V lost 6 bases, and 8 bases had no gene match. The germline CDR1 and CDR2 sequences are SGHAT and FQNNGV. The CDR3 covers 15 residues. CDR3 sequence reads: CASSYLDRGLYEQYF. The CDR3 coding sequence is TGTGCCAGCAGTTATCTCGACAGGGGGCTCTACGAGCAGTACTTC. The whole variable domain, remainder taken from reference TRBV11-2 and TRBJ2-7, is EAGVAQSPRYKIIEKRQSVAFWCNPISGHATLYWYQQILGQGPKLLIQFQNNGVVDDSQLPKDRFSAERLKGVDSTLKIQPAKLEDSAVYLCASSYLDRGLYEQYFGPGTRLTVT.

V and J are TRBV9 and TRBJ2-3; 11 bases are a match to TRBD2. With 4 bases clipped from V and 0 bases from J, the junction kept 4 bases outside the gene matches. The germline CDR1 and CDR2 sequences are SGDLS and YYNGEE. This CDR3 is built from 16 residues. This CDR3 reads CASSPGTSGSTDTQYF. Written as DNA, the CDR3 is TGTGCCAGCAGCCCTGGGACTAGCGGTAGCACAGATACGCAGTATTTT. The variable domain in full, with the rest retrieved from reference TRBV9 and TRBJ2-3, is DSGVTQTPKHLITATGQRVTLRCSPRSGDLSVYWYQQSLDQGLQFLIQYYNGEERAKGNILERFSAQQFPDLHSELNLSSLELGDSALYFCASSPGTSGSTDTQYFGPGTRLTVL.

The chain is built from TRBV9 and TRBJ2-5; the D gene is possibly TRBD2 (5 bases). Gene TRBJ2-7 matches the end of the DNA better, so the J call may be wrong. Germline V gene data show CDR1 as SGDLS and CDR2 as YYNGEE. The CDR3 covers 15 residues. The CDR3 loop is CASSVVSGKDSEQYF. CDR3 in DNA: TGTGCCAGCAGCGTAGTTTCCGGGAAGGATTCCGAGCAGTACTTC.

The chain joins TRBV7-2 to TRBJ2-4, with 7 bases matching TRBD1. This CDR3 contains 14 residues. Germline V gene lookup returns CDR1 SGHTA and CDR2 FQGNSA. V lost 5 bases to trimming and J lost 1 base; unmatched junction nucleotides: 2. The CDR3 DNA reads TGTGCCAGCAGCCTACAGGGGGCCAAAAACATTCAGTACTTC. Residues: CASSLQGAKNIQYF. Using reference TRBV7-2 and TRBJ2-4 for the parts outside the CDR3, the full variable domain is GAGVSQSPSNKVTEKGKDVELRCDPISGHTALYWYRQSLGQGLEFLIYFQGNSAPDKSGLPSDRFSAERTGGSVSTLTIQRTQQEDSAVYLCASSLQGAKNIQYFGAGTRLSVL.

This chain connects TRBV4-1 to TRBJ2-1; no reliable D call. The CDR3 has 14 residues. Germline CDR1 reads MGHRA; CDR2 reads YSYEKL. Trimming pared 3 bases from V and 5 bases from J, leaving 11 bases between. CDR3 coding DNA: TGCGCCAGCAGCCACCAGACAATGCACAATGAGCAGTTCTTC. Translated, it gives CASSHQTMHNEQFF.

The rearrangement uses TRBV5-6 and TRBJ2-7; D is unresolved. CDR3 length: 12 amino acids. Germline CDR1 reads SGHDT; CDR2 reads YYEEEE. V was clipped by 0 bases and J by 4 bases, with 5 bases between them. In nucleotides, the CDR3 is TGTGCCAGCAGCTTGGATCTGTACGAGCAGTACTTC. Translated: CASSLDLYEQYF.

V usage is TRBV27 and J usage is TRBJ2-1; tentatively, D is TRBD1 (6 bases). Trimming removed 3 bases from V and 8 bases from J, with 11 bases in between. The germline V gene encodes CDR1 MNHEY and CDR2 SMNVEV (reference sequence). This CDR3 spans 13 amino acids. This CDR3 reads CASSFVGAYEQFF. The CDR3 nucleotides read TGTGCCAGCAGTTTTGTGGGGGCCTATGAGCAGTTCTTC.

The chain couples TRBV15 to TRBJ2-7, with D unclear. The CDR3 covers 11 residues. In germline, CDR1 is LNHNV, CDR2 YYDKDF (reference sequence). V dropped 10 bases and J dropped 3 bases, with 10 bases sitting between them. The CDR3, as DNA: TGTGCCATTGGGCGCTACTACGAGCAGTACTTC. Translating it yields CAIGRYYEQYF.